Following are 12 T cell receptor beta chains from one sample sequenced in a study of T cell changes during pregnancy in multiple sclerosis. Method: immunoSEQ multiplex PCR; TCRdb's copy keeps in-frame clones and lacks some. The sample records 20,000 to 25,000 clones, over 75% being singletons. Sequenced material: CD8+ T cells from peripheral blood mononuclear cells, taken after pregnancy. The source of these receptors is a female donor with multiple sclerosis, enrolled in a pregnancy study.

This clone was counted a few times. This chain links TRBV6-1 with TRBJ2-2; TRBD1 matches 8 bases. Germline trimming cut 8 bases from V and 5 bases from J; bases unmatched to any gene: 10. The CDR3 length is 15 residues. Germline CDR1 and CDR2: MNHNS and SASEGT. Written as DNA, the CDR3 is TGTGCCAGCGACCAGGGGGCAGATAAGACCGGGGAGCTGTTTTTT. It codes for CASDQGADKTGELFF.

The chain uses TRBV5-1 and TRBJ2-7, with 9 bases lining up with TRBD1. Germline CDR1 and CDR2: SGHRS and YFSETQ. The V and J ends lost 0 bases and 7 bases, in that order; junction bases with no gene match: 5. The CDR3 has 14 amino acids. The CDR3 DNA reads TGCGCCAGCAGCTTGGAGGGACAGGGAACGGAGCAGTACTTC. Translating it yields CASSLEGQGTEQYF.

The chain carries TRBV13 and TRBJ2-2; D not resolved. This CDR3 has 16 residues. Between the trimmed V and J ends, which lost 2 bases and 0 bases, there was a span of 10 bases. Germline V gene sequence: CDR1 PRHDT, CDR2 FYEKMQ (reference sequence). The CDR3 DNA follows: TGTGCCAGCAGCTTACCGGAGCGCGCGAACACCGGGGAGCTGTTTTTT. Residues: CASSLPERANTGELFF.

The V call is TRBV30, the J call TRBJ1-5; D uncertain. Germline V gene data show CDR1 as GTSNPN and CDR2 as SVGIG (reference sequence). The CDR3 runs to 15 residues. V was trimmed by 2 bases and J by 3 bases, leaving 14 bases between them. This CDR3 is CAWSPQSNFNQPQHF. CDR3 nucleotide sequence: TGTGCCTGGAGTCCACAGTCCAACTTCAATCAGCCCCAGCATTTT. Using reference TRBV30 and TRBJ1-5 for the parts outside the CDR3, the full variable domain is SQTIHQWPATLVQPVGSPLSLECTVEGTSNPNLYWYRQAAGRGLQLLFYSVGIGQISSEVPQNLSASRPQDRQFILSSKKLLLSDSGFYLCAWSPQSNFNQPQHFGDGTRLSIL.

The chain couples TRBV7-9 to TRBJ1-1; possible D gene TRBD1, 5 bases. CDR3 length equals 16 residues. The V and J ends lost 3 bases and 7 bases respectively, with 21 bases between them. The germline V gene has CDR1 SEHNR and CDR2 FQNEAQ (reference sequence). The CDR3 DNA is TGTGCCAGCAGCTTGTCTGGCGACAGCTACTTAAATGAAGCTTTCTTT. It yields the protein CASSLSGDSYLNEAFF.

J is TRBJ2-1 and V is TRBV6-4; D remains unclear. Trimming took 0 bases from V and 0 from J, leaving 6 bases between them. The CDR3 totals 15 residues. Germline CDR1 is MRHNA and CDR2 is SNTAGT. The CDR3 bases are TGTGCCAGCAGTGACTCAGCTAGCTCCTACAATGAGCAGTTCTTC. Translating it yields CASSDSASSYNEQFF.

This clone showed up just a few times. V usage is TRBV30 and J usage is TRBJ2-1; 8 nucleotides agree with TRBD2. The V and J ends lost 5 bases and 5 bases, in that order; junction bases with no gene match: 23. This CDR3 has 19 amino acids. Germline-derived CDR1 and CDR2 are GTSNPN and SVGIG (reference sequence). The CDR3 spells CAWGGSIAGYPSYHNEQFF. CDR3 DNA: TGTGCCTGGGGGGGCAGCATAGCGGGATATCCAAGCTATCACAATGAGCAGTTCTTC. Variable domain in full (rest from reference TRBV30 and TRBJ2-1): SQTIHQWPATLVQPVGSPLSLECTVEGTSNPNLYWYRQAAGRGLQLLFYSVGIGQISSEVPQNLSASRPQDRQFILSSKKLLLSDSGFYLCAWGGSIAGYPSYHNEQFFGPGTRLTVL.

V and J are TRBV4-1 and TRBJ2-7; weak D call: TRBD1 (5 bases). Germline lookup yields CDR1 MGHRA and CDR2 YSYEKL. With 1 base removed from V and 0 bases from J, the gap between germline ends came to 13 bases. The CDR3 extends over 16 amino acids. The CDR3 protein is CASSQGLGPGSYEQYF. In nucleotides, the CDR3 is TGCGCCAGCAGCCAAGGTCTGGGGCCTGGCTCCTACGAGCAGTACTTC.

This rearrangement joins TRBV18 to TRBJ1-5, with D possibly being TRBD1 (6 bases). V was shortened by 1 base and J by 3 bases, with 10 bases between the two germline ends. Germline CDR1 KGHSH, CDR2 LQKENI. This CDR3 has 15 amino acids. The CDR3 bases are TGTGCCAGCTCACCACTCGGACAGCCCAATCAGCCCCAGCATTTT. It translates to CASSPLGQPNQPQHF.

This chain links TRBV6-4 with TRBJ2-1; TRBD2 matches at 12 bases. Germline V gene lookup returns CDR1 MRHNA and CDR2 SNTAGT. This CDR3 has 15 residues. The ends lost 2 bases at V and 8 bases at J; junction bases unmatched: 4. The CDR3 bases are TGTGCCAGCAGTGACGGGGGACTAGCGGGCGATGAGCAGTTCTTC. Its translation: CASSDGGLAGDEQFF.

This CDR3 reads CASSLDSGSGTGELFF. The CDR3 nucleotides are TGTGCCAGCAGCTTAGATAGCGGGAGCGGCACCGGGGAGCTGTTTTTT. The chain employs TRBV11-3 and TRBJ2-2; 9 bases fit TRBD2. The V segment lost 0 bases and the J segment 4 bases; nucleotides outside the gene matches: 3. Germline V gene data show CDR1 as SGHNT and CDR2 as YENEEA. The CDR3 contains 16 residues.

This clone was counted between two and nine times. The chain links TRBV4-3 to TRBJ2-3; 7 nucleotides match TRBD2. Germline V lookup: CDR1 LGHNA, CDR2 YSLEER. This CDR3 is built from 17 residues. Unmatched junction bases numbered 7, after V lost 0 bases and J lost 1 base. DNA for the CDR3: TGCGCCAGCAGCCAAGATCAGGGCGGGAGTGGCACAGATACGCAGTATTTT. It codes for CASSQDQGGSGTDTQYF.